In its sample, the clone carrying this TCR beta chain was seen many times. Antigen: not known. The entry originates in a study of T cells in Graves' hyperthyroidism and ophthalmopathy. Between the trimmed V and J ends, which lost 0 bases and 1 base, there was a span of 9 bases. The CDR3 is 15 amino acids. Germline values: CDR1 MNHEY, CDR2 SMNVEV (reference sequence). Template material for amplifying TCR beta CDR3 regions consisted of RNA transcripts. HTBI primers were used for first-round RT-PCR of the TCR CDR3. One entry per CDR3 protein results from TCRdb running MiXCR on the multiplex PCR reads. The sample has about 610,000 distinct CDR3 sequences, approximately 15% seen once; the top ten hold roughly 3%. Uncontrolled infections, other autoimmune diseases, pregnancy or lactation led to exclusion of patients. Study-wide results and caveats: The majority of expanded thyroid clonotypes above 0.001 also appeared in blood.

This clonotype was obtained from a woman in her forties with Graves' ophthalmopathy. Sequenced material: blood. The gene calls are TRBV27 and TRBJ2-5, with a weak D call TRBD2 (6 bases). The CDR3: CASSLSWTTQETQYF. The CDR3, as DNA: TGTGCCAGCAGTTTATCGTGGACTACCCAAGAGACCCAGTACTTC.